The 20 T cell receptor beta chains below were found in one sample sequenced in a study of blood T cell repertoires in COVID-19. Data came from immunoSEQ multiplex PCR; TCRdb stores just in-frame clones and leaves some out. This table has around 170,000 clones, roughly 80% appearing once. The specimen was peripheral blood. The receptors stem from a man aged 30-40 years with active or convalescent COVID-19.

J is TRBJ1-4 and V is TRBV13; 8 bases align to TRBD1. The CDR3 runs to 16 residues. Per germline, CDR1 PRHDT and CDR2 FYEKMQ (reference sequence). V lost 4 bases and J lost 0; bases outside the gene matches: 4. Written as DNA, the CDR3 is TGTGCCAGCAGCTCGTTGGGACAGGCAACTAATGAAAAACTGTTTTTT. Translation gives CASSSLGQATNEKLFF.

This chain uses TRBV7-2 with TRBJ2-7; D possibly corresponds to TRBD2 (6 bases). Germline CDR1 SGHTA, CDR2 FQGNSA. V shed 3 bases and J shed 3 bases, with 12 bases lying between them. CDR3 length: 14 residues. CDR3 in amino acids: CASSLGGMLYEQYF. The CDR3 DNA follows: TGTGCCAGCAGCTTGGGAGGCATGCTCTACGAGCAGTACTTC. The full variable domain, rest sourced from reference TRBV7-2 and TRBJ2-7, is GAGVSQSPSNKVTEKGKDVELRCDPISGHTALYWYRQSLGQGLEFLIYFQGNSAPDKSGLPSDRFSAERTGGSVSTLTIQRTQQEDSAVYLCASSLGGMLYEQYFGPGTRLTVT.

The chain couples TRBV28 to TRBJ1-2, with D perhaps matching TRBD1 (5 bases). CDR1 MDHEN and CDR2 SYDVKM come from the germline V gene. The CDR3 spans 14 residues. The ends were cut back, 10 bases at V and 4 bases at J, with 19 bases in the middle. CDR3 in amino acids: CATYYLGGVYGYTF. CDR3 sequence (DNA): TGTGCCACCTATTACCTGGGGGGGGTCTATGGCTACACCTTC.

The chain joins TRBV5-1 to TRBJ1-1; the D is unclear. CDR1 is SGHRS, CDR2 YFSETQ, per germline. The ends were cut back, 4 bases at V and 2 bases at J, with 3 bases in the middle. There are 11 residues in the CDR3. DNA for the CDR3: TGCGCCAGCAGCCTAAACACTGAAGCTTTCTTT. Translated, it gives CASSLNTEAFF.

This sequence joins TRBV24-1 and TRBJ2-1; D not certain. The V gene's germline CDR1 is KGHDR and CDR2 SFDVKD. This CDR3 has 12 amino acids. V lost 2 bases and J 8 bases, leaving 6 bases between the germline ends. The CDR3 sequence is CATSDSHDEQFF. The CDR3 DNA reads TGTGCCACCAGTGATTCACACGATGAGCAGTTCTTC.

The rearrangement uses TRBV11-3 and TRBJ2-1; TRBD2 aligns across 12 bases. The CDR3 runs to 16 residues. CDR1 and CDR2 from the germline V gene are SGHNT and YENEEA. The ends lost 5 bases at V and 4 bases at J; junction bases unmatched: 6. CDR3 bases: TGTGCCAGCAGCCACTCCCTAGCGGGAGGGTACAATGAGCAGTTCTTC. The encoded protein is CASSHSLAGGYNEQFF.

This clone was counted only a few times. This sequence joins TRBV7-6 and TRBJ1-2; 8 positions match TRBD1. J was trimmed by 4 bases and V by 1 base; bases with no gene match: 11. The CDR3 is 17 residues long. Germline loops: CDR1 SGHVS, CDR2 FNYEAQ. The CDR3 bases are TGTGCCAGCAGCTTAGGGGGAGGGGGACAGGCAACCTATGGCTACACCTTC. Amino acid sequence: CASSLGGGGQATYGYTF. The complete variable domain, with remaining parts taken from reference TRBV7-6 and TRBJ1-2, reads GAGVSQSPRYKVTKRGQDVALRCDPISGHVSLYWYRQALGQGPEFLTYFNYEAQQDKSGLPNDRFSAERPEGSISTLTIQRTEQRDSAMYRCASSLGGGGQATYGYTFGSGTRLTVV.

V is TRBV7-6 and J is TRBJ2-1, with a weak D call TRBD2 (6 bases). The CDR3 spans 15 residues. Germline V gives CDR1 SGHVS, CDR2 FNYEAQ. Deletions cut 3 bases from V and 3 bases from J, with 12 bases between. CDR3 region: CASSFREGLYNEQFF. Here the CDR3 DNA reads TGTGCCAGCAGCTTCCGCGAGGGACTCTACAATGAGCAGTTCTTC.

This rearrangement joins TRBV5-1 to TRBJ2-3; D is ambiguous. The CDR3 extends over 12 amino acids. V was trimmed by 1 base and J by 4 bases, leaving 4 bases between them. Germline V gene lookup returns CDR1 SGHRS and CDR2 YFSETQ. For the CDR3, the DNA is TGCGCCAGCAGCTTGAAGCCAGATACGCAGTATTTT. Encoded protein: CASSLKPDTQYF. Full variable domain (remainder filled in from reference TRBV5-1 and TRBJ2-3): KAGVTQTPRYLIKTRGQQVTLSCSPISGHRSVSWYQQTPGQGLQFLFEYFSETQRNKGNFPGRFSGRQFSNSRSEMNVSTLELGDSALYLCASSLKPDTQYFGPGTRLTVL.

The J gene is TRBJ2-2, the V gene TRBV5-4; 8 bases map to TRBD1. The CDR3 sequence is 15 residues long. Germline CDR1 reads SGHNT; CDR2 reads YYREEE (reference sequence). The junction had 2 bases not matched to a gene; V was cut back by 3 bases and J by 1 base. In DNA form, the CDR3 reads TGTGCCAGCAGCTGGACAGGGTGGAACACCGGGGAGCTGTTTTTT. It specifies CASSWTGWNTGELFF.

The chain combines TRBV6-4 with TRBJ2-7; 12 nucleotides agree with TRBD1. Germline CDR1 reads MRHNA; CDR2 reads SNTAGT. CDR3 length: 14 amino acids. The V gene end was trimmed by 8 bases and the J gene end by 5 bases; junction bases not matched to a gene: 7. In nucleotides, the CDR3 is TGTGCCAGCGCACCGGGACAGGGGGCCCACGAGCAGTACGTC. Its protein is CASAPGQGAHEQYV.

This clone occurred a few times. The CDR3 region has the DNA TGTGCCAGCAGCGCCTGGGATGACAGCTCCTCTGGGGCCAACGTCCTGACTTTC. Translated: CASSAWDDSSSGANVLTF. This sequence joins TRBV7-9 and TRBJ2-6; the D gene is possibly TRBD1 (5 bases). Trimming shortened V by 5 bases and J by 0 bases, and 17 bases separated the two germline ends. CDR3 size: 18 residues. Germline-derived CDR1 and CDR2 are SEHNR and FQNEAQ (reference sequence).

DNA for the CDR3: TGTGCCAGCAGTCCTCTTACCCGGGGTGGCTACACCTTC. Translated: CASSPLTRGGYTF. V and J are TRBV27 and TRBJ1-2; D gene unclear. The CDR3 has 13 residues. V was clipped by 5 bases and J by 7 bases, with 14 bases between them. Germline-derived CDR1 and CDR2 are MNHEY and SMNVEV (reference sequence).

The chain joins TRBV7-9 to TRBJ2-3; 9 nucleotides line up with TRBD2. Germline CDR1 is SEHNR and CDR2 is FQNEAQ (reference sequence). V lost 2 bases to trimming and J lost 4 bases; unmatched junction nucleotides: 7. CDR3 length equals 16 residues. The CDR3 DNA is TGTGCCAGCAGCTTATCTTTAGCGGGGGTGGCAGATACGCAGTATTTT. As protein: CASSLSLAGVADTQYF.

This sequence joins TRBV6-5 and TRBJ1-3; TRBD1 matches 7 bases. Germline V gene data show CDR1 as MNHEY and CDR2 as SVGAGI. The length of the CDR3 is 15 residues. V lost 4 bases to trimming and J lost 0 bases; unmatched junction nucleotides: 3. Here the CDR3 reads CASSLTGRSGNTIYF. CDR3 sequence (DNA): TGTGCCAGCAGTTTGACAGGGCGCTCTGGAAACACCATATATTTT.

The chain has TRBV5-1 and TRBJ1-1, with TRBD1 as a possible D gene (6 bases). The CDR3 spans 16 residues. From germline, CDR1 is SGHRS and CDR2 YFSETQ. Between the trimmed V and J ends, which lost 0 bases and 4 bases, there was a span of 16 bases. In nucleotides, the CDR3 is TGCGCCAGCAGCTTGGCCCAGGGGCTGGCGGGCACTGAAGCTTTCTTT. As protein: CASSLAQGLAGTEAFF.

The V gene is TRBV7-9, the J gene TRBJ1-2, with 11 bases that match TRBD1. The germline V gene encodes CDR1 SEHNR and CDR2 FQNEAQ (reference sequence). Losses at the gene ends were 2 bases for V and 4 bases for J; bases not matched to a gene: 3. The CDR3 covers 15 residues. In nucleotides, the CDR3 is TGTGCCAGCAGCTTATGGACAGGGGGCGCCTATGGCTACACCTTC. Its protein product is CASSLWTGGAYGYTF.

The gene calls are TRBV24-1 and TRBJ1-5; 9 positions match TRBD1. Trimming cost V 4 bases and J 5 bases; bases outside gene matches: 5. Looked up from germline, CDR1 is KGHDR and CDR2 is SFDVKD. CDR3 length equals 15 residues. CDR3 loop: CATSDRTGAHQPQHF. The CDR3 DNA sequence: TGTGCCACCAGTGACCGGACAGGGGCTCATCAGCCCCAGCATTTT.

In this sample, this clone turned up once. CDR3 nucleotide sequence: TGTGCCTTCCGAATTCCCACGGGACACGAGAACACTGAAGCTTTCTTT. It is translated as CAFRIPTGHENTEAFF. This chain joins TRBV30 and TRBJ1-1; weak D call: TRBD1 (6 bases). V lost 7 bases and J lost 1, with 22 bases in between. The CDR3 is 16 amino acids. From germline, CDR1 is GTSNPN and CDR2 SVGIG (reference sequence).

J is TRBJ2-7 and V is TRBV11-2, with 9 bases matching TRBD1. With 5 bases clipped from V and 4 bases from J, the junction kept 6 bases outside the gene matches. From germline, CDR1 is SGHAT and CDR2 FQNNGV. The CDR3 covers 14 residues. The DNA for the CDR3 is TGTGCCAGCAGCCGGACGGGACAGGGATACGAGCAGTACTTC. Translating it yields CASSRTGQGYEQYF.